A single sample gave rise to the 24 T cell receptor beta chains below, sequenced in a study of blood T cells in healthy people across ages. Combining a sample-barcoded 5' primer with a J-beta primer mix, a second PCR ran for about 7 to 11 cycles. Each CDR3 protein is one row after TCRdb ran MiXCR on the 5' RACE reads. The sample lists around 750,000 distinct CDR3 sequences, about 55% occurring once. The material sequenced was blood. These receptors were obtained from an elderly man in good health.

On this clonotype itself: With a much larger clone just one base away, this may be a read error. The genes are TRBV7-9 and TRBJ2-7; D possibly corresponds to TRBD2 (6 bases). CDR1 is SEHNR and CDR2 is FQNEAQ in the germline V gene (reference sequence). The CDR3 runs 14 residues. The CDR3 region has the DNA TGTGCCGGCAGCTTAGCGGCCCTAGCCTCCGAGCAGTACTTC. It specifies CAGSLAALASEQYF.

This clonotype occurred once. This chain uses TRBV11-3 with TRBJ2-3; D possibly corresponds to TRBD2 (6 bases). V was trimmed by 1 base and J by 3 bases, leaving 14 bases between them. CDR3 length: 16 residues. CDR1 is SGHNT, CDR2 YENEEA, per germline. CDR3 bases: TGTGCCAGCAGCTTAGGATTAACGGGAGAAACAGATACGCAGTATTTT. Protein: CASSLGLTGETDTQYF.

The J gene is TRBJ2-2, the V gene TRBV27; 8 bases map to TRBD2. This CDR3 is built from 15 residues. Looked up from germline, CDR1 is MNHEY and CDR2 is SMNVEV (reference sequence). With V trimmed by 8 bases and J by 4 bases, 9 bases remained unmatched. In DNA form, the CDR3 reads TGTGCCAGCGCGAAACTAGCGGTGGGCACCGGGGAGCTGTTTTTT. Its protein is CASAKLAVGTGELFF.

This chain joins TRBV20-1 and TRBJ2-7; 9 nucleotides line up with TRBD2. The CDR3 totals 15 residues. Trimming took 0 bases from V and 5 from J; bases not matched to a gene: 8. Germline V gene sequence: CDR1 DFQATT, CDR2 SNEGSKA (reference sequence). CDR3 sequence (DNA): TGCAGTGCTAGAGAGGGTAGCGGGAGAACCGACGAGCAGTACTTC. Protein sequence: CSAREGSGRTDEQYF.

This chain connects TRBV9 to TRBJ2-1, with a weak D call TRBD2 (6 bases). The CDR3 is made up of 17 amino acids. Per the germline V gene, CDR1 is SGDLS and CDR2 is YYNGEE. V lost 4 bases and J lost 8, with 25 bases in between. For the CDR3, the DNA is TGTGCCAGCAGCCCTCTCACCGGGGGAAACCCCGGAGATGAGCAGTTCTTC. This sequence encodes CASSPLTGGNPGDEQFF.

This clonotype was counted once. J is TRBJ2-7 and V is TRBV28; D gene unclear. Trimming cost V 5 bases and J 3 bases, with 11 bases left between them. Germline V gene sequence: CDR1 MDHEN, CDR2 SYDVKM. CDR3 length equals 13 residues. The CDR3 nucleotides are TGTGCCAGCAGTGCTGACATCTACTACGAGCAGTACTTC. It is translated as CASSADIYYEQYF.

This clonotype appeared once. The chain uses TRBV27 and TRBJ1-2; the match to TRBD1 covers 9 bases. Germline assignment: CDR1 MNHEY and CDR2 SMNVEV (reference sequence). This CDR3 is 15 amino acids long. After removal of 7 bases from V and 4 bases from J, the junction contained 10 bases not matched to a gene. The CDR3 nucleotides read TGTGCCAGCAACCCGGAACAGGGGGCGGGCTATGGCTACACCTTC. It encodes CASNPEQGAGYGYTF.

The chain carries TRBV5-1 and TRBJ2-3; TRBD1 aligns across 9 bases. J was trimmed by 3 bases and V by 2 bases; bases with no gene match: 7. From germline, CDR1 is SGHRS and CDR2 YFSETQ. The CDR3 consists of 16 residues. CDR3 nucleotide sequence: TGCGCCAGCAGCTTCCCCGACAGGGGGGGAACAGATACGCAGTATTTT. As protein: CASSFPDRGGTDTQYF. Together with reference TRBV5-1 and TRBJ2-3, the CDR3 gives the full variable domain: KAGVTQTPRYLIKTRGQQVTLSCSPISGHRSVSWYQQTPGQGLQFLFEYFSETQRNKGNFPGRFSGRQFSNSRSEMNVSTLELGDSALYLCASSFPDRGGTDTQYFGPGTRLTVL.

The V and J genes are TRBV7-8 and TRBJ1-2; 9 bases are shared with TRBD1. The germline V gene encodes CDR1 SGHVS and CDR2 FQNEAQ. The J segment lost 4 bases and the V segment lost 5 bases, leaving 5 bases of the junction unmatched. There are 14 residues in the CDR3. CDR3 nucleotides: TGTGCCAGCAGCCCGACAGGGGGTGCCTATGGCTACACCTTC. Protein: CASSPTGGAYGYTF.

The chain couples TRBV12-3 or TRBV12-4 to TRBJ1-5; D may be TRBD1 (5 bases). This CDR3 contains 14 residues. The V and J ends lost 3 bases and 7 bases respectively, with 13 bases between them. The CDR3 bases are TGTGCCAGCAGTTTGGCAGGGATCCGACAGCCCCAGCATTTT. This encodes CASSLAGIRQPQHF.

The J gene is TRBJ2-1, the V gene TRBV9; no clear D. The CDR3 totals 16 residues. CDR1 and CDR2 from the germline V gene are SGDLS and YYNGEE. The V end was cut by 0 bases, the J end by 0 bases, with 10 bases between. The CDR3 region has the DNA TGTGCCAGCAGCGTAGCTGCGCCGAGCTCCTACAATGAGCAGTTCTTC. Translating gives CASSVAAPSSYNEQFF.

This clonotype was detected many times. The rearrangement joins TRBV15 to TRBJ2-6, with D maybe TRBD1 (5 bases). Germline V lookup: CDR1 LNHNV, CDR2 YYDKDF (reference sequence). V was shortened by 0 bases and J by 2 bases, with 8 bases between the two germline ends. This CDR3 has 16 residues. The CDR3 sequence: CATSRDKTAGANVLTF. DNA of the CDR3: TGTGCCACCAGCAGAGATAAGACAGCTGGGGCCAACGTCCTGACTTTC.

This clonotype was observed once. A read error may be the cause here, since a much bigger clone is one base away. The chain links TRBV3-1 to TRBJ2-1; D might be TRBD1 (7 bases). This CDR3 is 14 amino acids long. CDR1 is LGHDT and CDR2 is YNNKEL in the germline V gene (reference sequence). V was cut by 4 bases and J by 10 bases, with 17 bases left in between. CDR3 nucleotides: TGTGCCAGCAGCCCCGGGAGAGGGGGCTACGAGCAGTTCTTC. As protein: CASSPGRGGYEQFF.

This clonotype showed up just a few times. V is TRBV20-1 and J is TRBJ2-6, with 8 bases matching TRBD1. The CDR3 is made up of 18 amino acids. Trimming cost V 1 base and J 1 base; bases outside gene matches: 9. Looked up from germline, CDR1 is DFQATT and CDR2 is SNEGSKA (reference sequence). The CDR3 here is CSARVWTGSWSGANVLTF. Written as DNA, the CDR3 is TGCAGTGCTAGAGTGTGGACAGGGAGTTGGTCTGGGGCCAACGTCCTGACTTTC.

Concerning this clonotype itself: Possible read error: a much larger clone is one base away. The genes are TRBV5-1 and TRBJ2-1, with D perhaps given as TRBD1 or TRBD2 (6 bases each). Germline CDR1 and CDR2: SGHRS and YFSETQ. The CDR3 sequence is 16 residues long. As DNA, the CDR3 is TGTGCCAGCAGCTTAGAGGGGGGAAGCTCCTACAATGAGCAGTTCTTC. As protein: CASSLEGGSSYNEQFF.

This clonotype came up a few times. This chain links TRBV7-2 with TRBJ2-1; D might be TRBD2 (6 bases). Germline V lookup: CDR1 SGHTA, CDR2 FQGNSA. There are 15 residues in the CDR3. Trimming removed 3 bases at V and 6 bases at J, with 15 bases between. The CDR3: CASSLPGVRTNEQFF. The CDR3 DNA follows: TGTGCCAGCAGCTTGCCGGGAGTTAGAACCAATGAGCAGTTCTTC. Full variable domain (missing parts from reference TRBV7-2 and TRBJ2-1): GAGVSQSPSNKVTEKGKDVELRCDPISGHTALYWYRQSLGQGLEFLIYFQGNSAPDKSGLPSDRFSAERTGGSVSTLTIQRTQQEDSAVYLCASSLPGVRTNEQFFGPGTRLTVL.

The chain carries TRBV20-1 and TRBJ1-2; 8 bases are shared with TRBD1. This CDR3 contains 14 residues. Germline V gene data show CDR1 as DFQATT and CDR2 as SNEGSKA (reference sequence). V lost 6 bases and J lost 2; bases outside the gene matches: 8. In DNA, the CDR3 is TGCAGTGCGAAACAGGGGGATACAAACTATGGCTACACCTTC. As protein: CSAKQGDTNYGYTF.

The V call is TRBV12-3 or TRBV12-4, the J call TRBJ2-7, with 11 bases matching TRBD2. The CDR3 covers 14 residues. Trimming removed 8 bases from V and 5 bases from J; junction bases left unmatched: 8. CDR3 amino acids: CASGTSGSGNEQYF. CDR3 coding DNA: TGTGCCAGCGGAACTAGCGGGAGTGGAAACGAGCAGTACTTC.

This clonotype occurred a few times. The chain joins TRBV20-1 to TRBJ2-3; a possible D gene is TRBD2 (6 bases). V lost 7 bases, J lost 4 bases, and 18 bases lay in between. This CDR3 contains 14 residues. Germline CDR1 and CDR2: DFQATT and SNEGSKA (reference sequence). The CDR3 sequence is CSVSRAGNPDTQYF. CDR3 nucleotide sequence: TGCAGTGTGTCGCGGGCGGGAAACCCAGATACGCAGTATTTT.

The CDR3: CASSQVTDRGRETQYF. In nucleotides, the CDR3 is TGTGCCAGCAGCCAAGTGACGGACAGGGGGCGAGAGACCCAGTACTTC. This chain links TRBV3-1 with TRBJ2-7; 11 nucleotides align to TRBD1. The DNA end lines up better with TRBJ2-5; the J call may be wrong. There are 16 residues in the CDR3. Germline values: CDR1 LGHDT, CDR2 YNNKEL (reference sequence).

This chain links TRBV18 with TRBJ2-2, with D perhaps matching TRBD2 (5 bases). The CDR3 length is 13 residues. Germline values: CDR1 KGHSH, CDR2 LQKENI. V lost 3 bases and J 7 bases, leaving 9 bases between the germline ends. The CDR3 is CASSPEVGGELFF. CDR3 DNA: TGTGCCAGCTCACCGGAGGTTGGCGGGGAGCTGTTTTTT.

The chain employs TRBV2 and TRBJ2-7, with D tentatively TRBD2 (5 bases). Germline V CDR1 and CDR2: SNHLY, FYNNEI. The CDR3 has 14 amino acids. Trimming took 4 bases from V and 5 from J, leaving 15 bases between them. The CDR3 DNA reads TGTGCCAGCAGTGTTCTCGGAAGGGAGAACGAGCAGTACTTC. Residues: CASSVLGRENEQYF.

This clonotype was observed a single time. The chain uses TRBV20-1 and TRBJ2-3; TRBD1 agrees at 8 bases. CDR3 size: 15 residues. Germline loops: CDR1 DFQATT, CDR2 SNEGSKA (reference sequence). V was clipped by 0 bases and J by 3 bases; unmatched bases: 5. CDR3 loop: CSARDRDRGTDTQYF. DNA of the CDR3: TGCAGTGCTAGAGATCGAGACAGGGGAACAGATACGCAGTATTTT.

The rearrangement links TRBV4-2 to TRBJ2-2; 15 bases line up with TRBD2. The germline CDR1 and CDR2 sequences are LGHNA and YNFKEQ. The CDR3 has 16 residues. The V and J ends lost 4 bases and 7 bases, in that order; junction bases with no gene match: 4. CDR3 nucleotide sequence: TGTGCCAGCAGCCTCGGACTAGCGGGGGGGTACGGGGAGCTGTTTTTT. As protein: CASSLGLAGGYGELFF.